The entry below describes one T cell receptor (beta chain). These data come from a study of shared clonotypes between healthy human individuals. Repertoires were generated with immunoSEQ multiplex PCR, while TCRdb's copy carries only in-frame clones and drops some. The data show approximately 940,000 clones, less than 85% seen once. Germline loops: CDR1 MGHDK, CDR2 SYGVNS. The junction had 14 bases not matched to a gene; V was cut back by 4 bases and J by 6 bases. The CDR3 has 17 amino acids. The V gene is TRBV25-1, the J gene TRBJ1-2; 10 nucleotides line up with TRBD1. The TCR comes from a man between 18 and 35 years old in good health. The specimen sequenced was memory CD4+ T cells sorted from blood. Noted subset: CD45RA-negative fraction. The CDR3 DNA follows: TGTGCCAGCAGTGGTAATTCAGGGGGACAGGGGAGGGATGGCTACACCTTC. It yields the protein CASSGNSGGQGRDGYTF.